This TCR beta chain emerged from a study of blood T cell repertoires in COVID-19. Whole-study context: Collection of acute and convalescent COVID-19 samples took place in the United States, Italy and Spain. PBMCs, B-cell-depleted T cells, or T cells were the source of the cDNA or gDNA that made up the material.

The CDR3 totals 12 residues. Trimming shortened V by 6 bases and J by 8 bases, and 13 bases separated the two germline ends. Looked up from germline, CDR1 is MDHEN and CDR2 is SYDVKM. Sequencing used immunoSEQ multiplex PCR; TCRdb keeps in-frame clones, though not all of them. The table includes approximately 96,000 clones, more than 90% detected once. This sequence was found in a man in his sixties with acute or convalescent COVID-19. Sequenced material: peripheral blood. V is TRBV28 and J is TRBJ1-2, with D perhaps TRBD1 (5 bases). The chain's CDR3 is CASSDTGLGYTF. The CDR3 region has the DNA TGTGCCAGCAGCGATACAGGTCTGGGCTACACCTTC.